This entry lists 28 T cell receptor beta chains sequenced from one sample in a study of tumor-infiltrating lymphocytes in localized non-small cell lung cancer. Here immunoSEQ multiplex PCR was the method, and the copy in TCRdb shows in-frame clones only, minus some. In the table there are 7,500 to 9,500 clones, around 81% of which are singletons. Sequences were obtained from uninvolved lung tissue not adjacent to the tumor. These TCRs come from a human donor with non-small cell lung cancer.

This clone was detected only a few times. The genes are TRBV9 and TRBJ1-2, with D uncertain. The CDR3 length is 14 residues. Per germline, CDR1 SGDLS and CDR2 YYNGEE. The V and J ends lost 4 bases and 8 bases respectively, with 18 bases between them. The CDR3 reads CASSSFSLGSGYTF. The CDR3 coding sequence is TGTGCCAGCAGCTCCTTTAGCCTGGGGTCCGGCTACACCTTC.

The V and J genes are TRBV5-1 and TRBJ2-1, with D possibly TRBD2 on 6 matching bases. The germline CDR1 and CDR2 sequences are SGHRS and YFSETQ. This CDR3 is built from 14 residues. V was trimmed by 4 bases and J by 8 bases, leaving 16 bases between them. This chain's CDR3 is CASSLGVTGDEQFF. Written as DNA, the CDR3 is TGCGCCAGCAGCCTCGGAGTAACGGGGGATGAGCAGTTCTTC.

The chain joins TRBV15 to TRBJ2-7; D tentatively fits TRBD1 or TRBD2 (5 bases each). Germline CDR1 is LNHNV and CDR2 is YYDKDF (reference sequence). The CDR3 spans 14 residues. Between the trimmed V and J ends, which lost 1 base and 7 bases, there was a span of 14 bases. The CDR3 DNA reads as TGTGCCACCAGCAGAGGAGGGGTGATGGGGGAGCAGTACTTC. Translation: CATSRGGVMGEQYF. Together with reference TRBV15 and TRBJ2-7, the CDR3 gives the full variable domain: DAMVIQNPRYQVTQFGKPVTLSCSQTLNHNVMYWYQQKSSQAPKLLFHYYDKDFNNEADTPDNFQSRRPNTSFCFLDIRSPGLGDTAMYLCATSRGGVMGEQYFGPGTRLTVT.

This chain connects TRBV10-3 to TRBJ2-7; 10 bases match TRBD2. CDR3 size: 16 residues. The J segment lost 2 bases and the V segment lost 6 bases, leaving 10 bases of the junction unmatched. The V gene's germline CDR1 is ENHRY and CDR2 SYGVKD. CDR3 nucleotide sequence: TGTGCCATCAGGCCTTCAGGGACTAGCGTTACCTACGAGCAGTACTTC. Protein: CAIRPSGTSVTYEQYF.

This chain links TRBV7-2 with TRBJ1-1; D is unresolved. The CDR3 loop spans 14 amino acids. V lost 5 bases, J lost 5 bases, and 15 bases lay in between. Germline V gene sequence: CDR1 SGHTA, CDR2 FQGNSA. The CDR3 DNA reads TGTGCCAGCAGCCCCTTCCTATCAGCAACTGAAGCTTTCTTT. Amino acid sequence: CASSPFLSATEAFF.

The V gene is TRBV25-1, the J gene TRBJ2-5, with unresolved D. The germline V gene has CDR1 MGHDK and CDR2 SYGVNS. This CDR3 contains 11 residues. Trimming left V 4 bases short and J 5 bases short, with 5 bases between. The CDR3 region has the DNA TGTGCCAGCAGTGTTCTTGAGACCCAGTACTTC. It codes for CASSVLETQYF.

The CDR3 loop is CASSRDYYTGELFF. CDR3 in DNA: TGTGCCAGCAGTCGGGACTATTACACCGGGGAGCTGTTTTTT. The chain is built from TRBV11-2 and TRBJ2-2, with 7 bases fitting TRBD2. CDR1 SGHAT and CDR2 FQNNGV come from the germline V gene. The trim removed 6 bases at V and 3 bases at J, leaving 4 bases unmatched. The CDR3 spans 14 residues.

This clone was counted a few times. CDR3 protein: CAGQSWGVTGELFF. The CDR3 nucleotides read TGTGCCGGTCAATCATGGGGAGTGACCGGGGAGCTGTTTTTT. The rearrangement joins TRBV5-4 to TRBJ2-2; D may be TRBD2 (5 bases). CDR1 is SGHNT and CDR2 is YYREEE in the germline V gene (reference sequence). The V end was cut by 10 bases, the J end by 5 bases, with 18 bases between. The CDR3 length is 14 residues.

The CDR3: CASGARGARDYYGYTF. Written as DNA, the CDR3 is TGTGCCAGCGGGGCTCGGGGCGCGCGGGACTACTATGGCTACACCTTC. The rearrangement joins TRBV27 to TRBJ1-2, with a weak D call TRBD1 (5 bases). Germline V lookup: CDR1 MNHEY, CDR2 SMNVEV (reference sequence). Trimming removed 8 bases at V and 3 bases at J, with 22 bases between. This CDR3 region has 16 residues.

The chain has TRBV5-6 and TRBJ1-1; D is perhaps TRBD1 (5 bases). The CDR3 has 15 amino acids. The germline gives CDR1 SGHDT, CDR2 YYEEEE. V was clipped by 2 bases and J by 1 base, with 12 bases between them. This CDR3 reads CASSFSIQENTEAFF. CDR3 in DNA: TGTGCCAGCAGCTTCTCCATACAGGAGAACACTGAAGCTTTCTTT. Based on the CDR3 plus reference TRBV5-6 and TRBJ1-1, the full variable domain is DAGVTQSPTHLIKTRGQQVTLRCSPKSGHDTVSWYQQALGQGPQFIFQYYEEEERQRGNFPDRFSGHQFPNYSSELNVNALLLGDSALYLCASSFSIQENTEAFFGQGTRLTVV.

The chain combines TRBV4-2 with TRBJ1-2, with D maybe TRBD1 (6 bases). Trimming pared 0 bases from V and 4 bases from J, leaving 12 bases between. The CDR3 has 15 residues. Germline V gives CDR1 LGHNA, CDR2 YNFKEQ. The CDR3 DNA sequence: TGTGCCAGCAGCCAAGATCTTGAGGGGGTCTATGGCTACACCTTC. It is translated as CASSQDLEGVYGYTF.

V gene TRBV7-8 combines with J gene TRBJ1-2; D call uncertain. The CDR3 contains 14 residues. Germline V lookup: CDR1 SGHVS, CDR2 FQNEAQ. V was pared by 7 bases and J by 7 bases, with 19 bases between. The CDR3 is CASIPWGEGIGYTF. As DNA, the CDR3 is TGTGCCAGCATCCCTTGGGGAGAAGGAATTGGCTACACCTTC.

In nucleotides, the CDR3 is TGCGCCAGCAGCACGGGACAGGAGGTGCGCTCTCTCGAGACCCAGTACTTC. It encodes CASSTGQEVRSLETQYF. This chain joins TRBV5-1 and TRBJ2-5, with 8 bases matching TRBD1. The junction had 16 bases not matched to a gene; V was cut back by 4 bases and J by 5 bases. Germline lookup yields CDR1 SGHRS and CDR2 YFSETQ. This CDR3 region has 17 residues.

The V gene is TRBV19, the J gene TRBJ2-1; 9 bases match TRBD2. J was trimmed by 4 bases and V by 0 bases; bases with no gene match: 7. The CDR3 extends over 17 amino acids. Germline CDR1 is LNHDA and CDR2 is SQIVND (reference sequence). The CDR3 sequence: CASSIEGREGTYNEQFF. CDR3 coding DNA: TGTGCCAGTAGTATAGAAGGGCGGGAGGGGACATACAATGAGCAGTTCTTC.

For the CDR3, the DNA is TGTGCCAGCAGTGAGGGCAGGGAAAAAGCTTTCTTT. Amino acid sequence: CASSEGREKAFF. This chain links TRBV6-1 with TRBJ1-1, with D maybe TRBD1 (5 bases). V dropped 3 bases and J dropped 9 bases, with 11 bases sitting between them. This CDR3 is 12 amino acids long. The germline V gene encodes CDR1 MNHNS and CDR2 SASEGT.

This clone was seen a few times. The chain links TRBV5-1 to TRBJ2-1, with D unresolved. Per germline, CDR1 SGHRS and CDR2 YFSETQ. V was pared by 0 bases and J by 3 bases, with 13 bases between. The CDR3 contains 16 residues. CDR3 nucleotide sequence: TGCGCCAGCAGCTTGGTTTCGGACCTCCACTACAATGAGCAGTTCTTC. This translates into CASSLVSDLHYNEQFF.

The J gene is TRBJ2-7, the V gene TRBV29-1; 9 nucleotides match TRBD2. Per germline, CDR1 SQVTM and CDR2 ANQGSEA. V lost 5 bases to trimming and J lost 4 bases; unmatched junction nucleotides: 9. The CDR3 runs to 14 residues. CDR3 residues: CSVRSAGGPYEQYF. The CDR3 region has the DNA TGCAGCGTTCGGTCGGCGGGAGGGCCTTACGAGCAGTACTTC.

The genes are TRBV12-2 and TRBJ2-7; TRBD2 reflects the table's D call only, with no check against the DNA. TRBV12-2 is flagged as a pseudogene. The CDR3 is 15 residues long. CDR3 sequence: CASRLGLAGSYEQYF. Here the CDR3 DNA reads TGTGCAAGTCGCTTAGGGCTAGCGGGGTCCTACGAGCAGTACTTC.

This chain links TRBV7-2 with TRBJ1-4; the D is unclear. The CDR3 extends over 14 amino acids. The V and J ends lost 6 bases and 0 bases respectively, with 8 bases between them. Germline CDR1 reads SGHTA; CDR2 reads FQGNSA. CDR3 amino acids: CASRPSATNEKLFF. In DNA form, the CDR3 reads TGTGCCAGCAGGCCGTCTGCAACTAATGAAAAACTGTTTTTT. Filled out from reference TRBV7-2 and TRBJ1-4, the complete variable domain reads GAGVSQSPSNKVTEKGKDVELRCDPISGHTALYWYRQSLGQGLEFLIYFQGNSAPDKSGLPSDRFSAERTGGSVSTLTIQRTQQEDSAVYLCASRPSATNEKLFFGSGTQLSVL.

The V call is TRBV4-1, the J call TRBJ2-7; 10 nucleotides align to TRBD2. The V segment lost 4 bases and the J segment 2 bases; nucleotides outside the gene matches: 5. The CDR3 totals 15 residues. In germline, CDR1 is MGHRA, CDR2 YSYEKL. The CDR3 spells CASSPRLAGAYEQYF. For the CDR3, the DNA is TGCGCCAGCAGCCCCCGGCTAGCGGGGGCCTACGAGCAGTACTTC.

In this sample, this clone is large (0.1 to 1%). At the DNA level, this CDR3 is encoded by other sequences in the same sample as well. The V gene is TRBV7-2, the J gene TRBJ2-7; TRBD1 is a possible D gene (6 bases). Germline loops: CDR1 SGHTA, CDR2 FQGNSA. V was clipped by 6 bases and J by 2 bases, with 11 bases between them. This CDR3 comprises 13 residues. The DNA of the CDR3 is TGTGCCAGCAGTTTGGACAGTGCCTACGAGCAGTACTTC. Encoded protein: CASSLDSAYEQYF.

V usage is TRBV7-2 and J usage is TRBJ2-1, with TRBD1 matching 10 bases. CDR3 length: 16 residues. V lost 2 bases to trimming and J lost 9 bases; unmatched junction nucleotides: 10. Germline V lookup: CDR1 SGHTA, CDR2 FQGNSA. CDR3 region: CASSLRLGQGISEQFF. Written as DNA, the CDR3 is TGTGCCAGCAGCTTAAGGTTGGGACAGGGGATCTCTGAGCAGTTCTTC.

The DNA of the CDR3 is TGTGCCAGCAGTGTTACTAGTTACAATGAGCAGTTCTTC. Protein product: CASSVTSYNEQFF. This chain uses TRBV9 with TRBJ2-1; D might be TRBD2 (5 bases). V lost 5 bases to trimming and J lost 4 bases, with 10 bases between them. CDR1 is SGDLS, CDR2 YYNGEE, per germline. The CDR3 sequence is 13 residues long.

The table lists this clone with a few counts. The rearrangement uses TRBV11-2 and TRBJ2-7; 11 nucleotides agree with TRBD2. J gave up 0 bases and V 4 bases, and 11 bases lay outside the gene matches. The V gene's germline CDR1 is SGHAT and CDR2 FQNNGV. The CDR3 has 18 amino acids. Written as DNA, the CDR3 is TGTGCCAGCAGCTCCTCACCGGACGGGACTAGCGGCTCCTACGAGCAGTACTTC. It codes for CASSSSPDGTSGSYEQYF.

The rearrangement uses TRBV7-2 and TRBJ2-5; D gene ambiguous. Germline-derived CDR1 and CDR2 are SGHTA and FQGNSA. V lost 6 bases to trimming and J lost 1 base, with 12 bases between them. CDR3 length: 14 amino acids. The CDR3 reads CASRSGGLQETQYF. DNA of the CDR3: TGTGCCAGCAGGTCGGGTGGGCTCCAAGAGACCCAGTACTTC.

The rearrangement joins TRBV25-1 to TRBJ2-1; 11 nucleotides match TRBD2. J lost 7 bases, V lost 1 base, and 6 bases had no gene match. The germline V gene encodes CDR1 MGHDK and CDR2 SYGVNS. CDR3 size: 16 residues. CDR3 nucleotides: TGTGCCAGCAGTGAATTAGCGGGAGGGCCCCGGAATGAGCAGTTCTTC. The encoded protein is CASSELAGGPRNEQFF.

V usage is TRBV18 and J usage is TRBJ2-7, with 7 bases lining up with TRBD1. V dropped 2 bases and J dropped 3; count of bases not matched to a gene: 4. Germline assignment: CDR1 KGHSH and CDR2 LQKENI. The CDR3 runs 14 residues. CDR3 DNA: TGTGCCAGCTCACCATGGGACAGAAACTACGAGCAGTACTTC. Protein product: CASSPWDRNYEQYF.

The chain employs TRBV9 and TRBJ1-1; a possible D gene is TRBD1 (5 bases). The CDR3 length is 13 residues. V was trimmed by 4 bases and J by 6 bases, leaving 13 bases between them. Germline V gene sequence: CDR1 SGDLS, CDR2 YYNGEE. The CDR3 DNA is TGTGCCAGCAGCACACAGGAATGGGCTGAAGCTTTCTTT. Protein product: CASSTQEWAEAFF.